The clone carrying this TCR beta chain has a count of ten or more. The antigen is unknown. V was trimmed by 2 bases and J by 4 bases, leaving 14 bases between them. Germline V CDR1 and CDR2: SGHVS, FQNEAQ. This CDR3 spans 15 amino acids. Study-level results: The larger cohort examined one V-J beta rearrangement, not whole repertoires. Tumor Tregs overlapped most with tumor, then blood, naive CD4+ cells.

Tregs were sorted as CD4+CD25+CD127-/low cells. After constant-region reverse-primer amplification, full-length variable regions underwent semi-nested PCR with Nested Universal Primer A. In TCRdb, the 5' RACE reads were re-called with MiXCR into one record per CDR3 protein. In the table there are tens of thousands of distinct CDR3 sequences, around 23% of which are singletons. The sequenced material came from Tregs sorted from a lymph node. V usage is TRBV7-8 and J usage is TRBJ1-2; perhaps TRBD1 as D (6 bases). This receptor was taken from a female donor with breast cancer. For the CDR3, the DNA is TGTGCCAGCAGCTTAAATAGGGACACCTCCTATGGCTACACCTTC. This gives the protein CASSLNRDTSYGYTF.